This record covers a single T cell receptor beta chain. Researchers ran the PCR with 60 Vbeta and 13 Jbeta primers. The data were produced by immunoSEQ multiplex PCR, yet TCRdb's version contains in-frame clones alone and is incomplete. The repertoire includes fewer than 250,000 clones, about four fifths of them detected once, and 10% sits in the top ten. V lost 2 bases to trimming and J lost 3 bases, with 15 bases between them. Germline assignment: CDR1 SGHRS and CDR2 YFSETQ. CDR3 length: 15 amino acids. This specimen comes from a study of cytomegalovirus exposure and HLA in healthy donors. The V call is TRBV5-1, the J call TRBJ2-7, with no clear D. This TCR came from a woman between 50 and 59 years old in good health and CMV-seropositive. Sequencing used PBMCs. CDR3 nucleotides: TGCGCCAGCAGCTTAGTGGGCAGCATCAACTACGAGCAGTACTTC. Translated, it gives CASSLVGSINYEQYF.